Listed below are T cell receptor beta chains from one sample, sequenced in a study of T cells in Graves' hyperthyroidism and ophthalmopathy. TCRdb fed the multiplex PCR reads into MiXCR, producing one record per CDR3 protein. The table lists around 250,000 distinct CDR3 sequences, 16% of them singletons, with around 30% in the top ten. What was sequenced was blood. These receptors were collected from a woman aged 18-29 years with Graves' ophthalmopathy. Each CDR3 is given with its conserved first and last residue. D genes are given only for firm matches. Clone size is shown for a subset of rows, as once, few, many or a class of expanded clone.

clone_size | j_call | cdr3_length | v_call | d_call | cdr3_nt | cdr3_aa
many | TRBJ1-4 | 13 | TRBV28 | TRBD1 | TGTGCCAGCAGCCACGGGACAGGGTCGAAACTGTTTTTT | CASSHGTGSKLFF
many | TRBJ1-1 | 16 | TRBV27 | TRBD1 | TGTGCCAGCAGTCCCGGGACAGCCCTAAGGGACACTGAAGCTTTCTTT | CASSPGTALRDTEAFF
few | TRBJ2-7 | 15 | TRBV9 | TRBD1 | TGTGCCAGCAGCGCTTCCGGGACAGGGGTGTACAAGCAGTACTTC | CASSASGTGVYKQYF
once | TRBJ1-3 | 15 | TRBV20-1 | . | TGCAGTGCTAGAGACGCAGACGGAATTGGAAACACCATATATTTT | CSARDADGIGNTIYF
many | TRBJ1-1 | 15 | TRBV7-2 | . | TGTGCCAGCAGCTTACTTTCGAGCCGGGTTACTGAAGCTTTCTTT | CASSLLSSRVTEAFF
many | TRBJ1-2 | 15 | TRBV14 | . | TGTGCCAGCAGCCAAGAACCGGGGGACAACTATGGCTACACCTTC | CASSQEPGDNYGYTF
many | TRBJ2-5 | 15 | TRBV5-1 | . | TGCGCCAGCAGCGGAGGGACTCCGTACCAAGAGACCCAGTACTTC | CASSGGTPYQETQYF
. | TRBJ2-7 | 14 | TRBV3-1 | . | TGTGCCAGCAGCCAAGATGACGGTCCCTACGAGCAGTACTTC | CASSQDDGPYEQYF
many | TRBJ1-2 | 15 | TRBV19 | TRBD1 | TGTGCCAGTAGTATCGGGACAGGGGATTTCTATGGCTACACCTTC | CASSIGTGDFYGYTF
many | TRBJ1-1 | 18 | TRBV28 | TRBD1 | TGTGCCAGCAGTTTATCCCCCGGCAGGGGGGGCATGAACACTGAAGCTTTCTTT | CASSLSPGRGGMNTEAFF
. | TRBJ2-1 | 13 | TRBV20-1 | . | TGCAGTGCTAGTTTCATGACTAGATTCGAGCAGTTCTTC | CSASFMTRFEQFF
many | TRBJ2-2 | 15 | TRBV6-2/TRBV6-3 | TRBD2 | TGTGCCAGCAGTCCTCTAGCGGGCCCCACCGGGGAGCTGTTTTTT | CASSPLAGPTGELFF
many | TRBJ1-1 | 12 | TRBV5-8 | TRBD1 | TGTGCCAGCAGCACGGACAGGGGCGAAGCTTTCTTT | CASSTDRGEAFF
many | TRBJ2-1 | 16 | TRBV6-6 | . | TGTGCCAGCAGTTATTCGGACAGCCCCTTTCACAATGAGCAGTTCTTC | CASSYSDSPFHNEQFF
many | TRBJ2-1 | 14 | TRBV5-1 | . | TGCGCCAGCAGCTTGGGGACCACATACAATGAGCAGTTCTTC | CASSLGTTYNEQFF
many | TRBJ1-6 | 15 | TRBV5-1 | . | TGCGCCAGCAGCTTGGTACCGGGCAGTGATTCACCCCTCCACTTT | CASSLVPGSDSPLHF
many | TRBJ2-2 | 14 | TRBV15 | . | TGTGCCACCAGCAGCAAGAGGGGCACCGGGGAGCTGTTTTTT | CATSSKRGTGELFF
many | TRBJ2-1 | 20 | TRBV7-3 | TRBD2 | TGTGCCAGCAGCTTAACGGGGGCGCGGTTAGCGGGGAGCTCCTACAATGAGCAGTTCTTC | CASSLTGARLAGSSYNEQFF
. | TRBJ2-7 | 13 | TRBV29-1 | TRBD1 | TGCAGCGTTGAAACGGGACAGGGTTCCGAGCAGTACTTC | CSVETGQGSEQYF
many | TRBJ1-3 | 13 | TRBV28 | . | TGTGCCAGCAGTCCCGCCGGGGGAGACACCATATATTTT | CASSPAGGDTIYF
many | TRBJ1-1 | 13 | TRBV7-9 | TRBD1 | TGTGCCAGCAGCTTAGTCGGGACAGATGAAGCTTTCTTT | CASSLVGTDEAFF
many | TRBJ2-2 | 13 | TRBV20-1 | . | TGCAGCCACAGGGATGTGTACACCGGGGAGCTGTTTTTT | CSHRDVYTGELFF